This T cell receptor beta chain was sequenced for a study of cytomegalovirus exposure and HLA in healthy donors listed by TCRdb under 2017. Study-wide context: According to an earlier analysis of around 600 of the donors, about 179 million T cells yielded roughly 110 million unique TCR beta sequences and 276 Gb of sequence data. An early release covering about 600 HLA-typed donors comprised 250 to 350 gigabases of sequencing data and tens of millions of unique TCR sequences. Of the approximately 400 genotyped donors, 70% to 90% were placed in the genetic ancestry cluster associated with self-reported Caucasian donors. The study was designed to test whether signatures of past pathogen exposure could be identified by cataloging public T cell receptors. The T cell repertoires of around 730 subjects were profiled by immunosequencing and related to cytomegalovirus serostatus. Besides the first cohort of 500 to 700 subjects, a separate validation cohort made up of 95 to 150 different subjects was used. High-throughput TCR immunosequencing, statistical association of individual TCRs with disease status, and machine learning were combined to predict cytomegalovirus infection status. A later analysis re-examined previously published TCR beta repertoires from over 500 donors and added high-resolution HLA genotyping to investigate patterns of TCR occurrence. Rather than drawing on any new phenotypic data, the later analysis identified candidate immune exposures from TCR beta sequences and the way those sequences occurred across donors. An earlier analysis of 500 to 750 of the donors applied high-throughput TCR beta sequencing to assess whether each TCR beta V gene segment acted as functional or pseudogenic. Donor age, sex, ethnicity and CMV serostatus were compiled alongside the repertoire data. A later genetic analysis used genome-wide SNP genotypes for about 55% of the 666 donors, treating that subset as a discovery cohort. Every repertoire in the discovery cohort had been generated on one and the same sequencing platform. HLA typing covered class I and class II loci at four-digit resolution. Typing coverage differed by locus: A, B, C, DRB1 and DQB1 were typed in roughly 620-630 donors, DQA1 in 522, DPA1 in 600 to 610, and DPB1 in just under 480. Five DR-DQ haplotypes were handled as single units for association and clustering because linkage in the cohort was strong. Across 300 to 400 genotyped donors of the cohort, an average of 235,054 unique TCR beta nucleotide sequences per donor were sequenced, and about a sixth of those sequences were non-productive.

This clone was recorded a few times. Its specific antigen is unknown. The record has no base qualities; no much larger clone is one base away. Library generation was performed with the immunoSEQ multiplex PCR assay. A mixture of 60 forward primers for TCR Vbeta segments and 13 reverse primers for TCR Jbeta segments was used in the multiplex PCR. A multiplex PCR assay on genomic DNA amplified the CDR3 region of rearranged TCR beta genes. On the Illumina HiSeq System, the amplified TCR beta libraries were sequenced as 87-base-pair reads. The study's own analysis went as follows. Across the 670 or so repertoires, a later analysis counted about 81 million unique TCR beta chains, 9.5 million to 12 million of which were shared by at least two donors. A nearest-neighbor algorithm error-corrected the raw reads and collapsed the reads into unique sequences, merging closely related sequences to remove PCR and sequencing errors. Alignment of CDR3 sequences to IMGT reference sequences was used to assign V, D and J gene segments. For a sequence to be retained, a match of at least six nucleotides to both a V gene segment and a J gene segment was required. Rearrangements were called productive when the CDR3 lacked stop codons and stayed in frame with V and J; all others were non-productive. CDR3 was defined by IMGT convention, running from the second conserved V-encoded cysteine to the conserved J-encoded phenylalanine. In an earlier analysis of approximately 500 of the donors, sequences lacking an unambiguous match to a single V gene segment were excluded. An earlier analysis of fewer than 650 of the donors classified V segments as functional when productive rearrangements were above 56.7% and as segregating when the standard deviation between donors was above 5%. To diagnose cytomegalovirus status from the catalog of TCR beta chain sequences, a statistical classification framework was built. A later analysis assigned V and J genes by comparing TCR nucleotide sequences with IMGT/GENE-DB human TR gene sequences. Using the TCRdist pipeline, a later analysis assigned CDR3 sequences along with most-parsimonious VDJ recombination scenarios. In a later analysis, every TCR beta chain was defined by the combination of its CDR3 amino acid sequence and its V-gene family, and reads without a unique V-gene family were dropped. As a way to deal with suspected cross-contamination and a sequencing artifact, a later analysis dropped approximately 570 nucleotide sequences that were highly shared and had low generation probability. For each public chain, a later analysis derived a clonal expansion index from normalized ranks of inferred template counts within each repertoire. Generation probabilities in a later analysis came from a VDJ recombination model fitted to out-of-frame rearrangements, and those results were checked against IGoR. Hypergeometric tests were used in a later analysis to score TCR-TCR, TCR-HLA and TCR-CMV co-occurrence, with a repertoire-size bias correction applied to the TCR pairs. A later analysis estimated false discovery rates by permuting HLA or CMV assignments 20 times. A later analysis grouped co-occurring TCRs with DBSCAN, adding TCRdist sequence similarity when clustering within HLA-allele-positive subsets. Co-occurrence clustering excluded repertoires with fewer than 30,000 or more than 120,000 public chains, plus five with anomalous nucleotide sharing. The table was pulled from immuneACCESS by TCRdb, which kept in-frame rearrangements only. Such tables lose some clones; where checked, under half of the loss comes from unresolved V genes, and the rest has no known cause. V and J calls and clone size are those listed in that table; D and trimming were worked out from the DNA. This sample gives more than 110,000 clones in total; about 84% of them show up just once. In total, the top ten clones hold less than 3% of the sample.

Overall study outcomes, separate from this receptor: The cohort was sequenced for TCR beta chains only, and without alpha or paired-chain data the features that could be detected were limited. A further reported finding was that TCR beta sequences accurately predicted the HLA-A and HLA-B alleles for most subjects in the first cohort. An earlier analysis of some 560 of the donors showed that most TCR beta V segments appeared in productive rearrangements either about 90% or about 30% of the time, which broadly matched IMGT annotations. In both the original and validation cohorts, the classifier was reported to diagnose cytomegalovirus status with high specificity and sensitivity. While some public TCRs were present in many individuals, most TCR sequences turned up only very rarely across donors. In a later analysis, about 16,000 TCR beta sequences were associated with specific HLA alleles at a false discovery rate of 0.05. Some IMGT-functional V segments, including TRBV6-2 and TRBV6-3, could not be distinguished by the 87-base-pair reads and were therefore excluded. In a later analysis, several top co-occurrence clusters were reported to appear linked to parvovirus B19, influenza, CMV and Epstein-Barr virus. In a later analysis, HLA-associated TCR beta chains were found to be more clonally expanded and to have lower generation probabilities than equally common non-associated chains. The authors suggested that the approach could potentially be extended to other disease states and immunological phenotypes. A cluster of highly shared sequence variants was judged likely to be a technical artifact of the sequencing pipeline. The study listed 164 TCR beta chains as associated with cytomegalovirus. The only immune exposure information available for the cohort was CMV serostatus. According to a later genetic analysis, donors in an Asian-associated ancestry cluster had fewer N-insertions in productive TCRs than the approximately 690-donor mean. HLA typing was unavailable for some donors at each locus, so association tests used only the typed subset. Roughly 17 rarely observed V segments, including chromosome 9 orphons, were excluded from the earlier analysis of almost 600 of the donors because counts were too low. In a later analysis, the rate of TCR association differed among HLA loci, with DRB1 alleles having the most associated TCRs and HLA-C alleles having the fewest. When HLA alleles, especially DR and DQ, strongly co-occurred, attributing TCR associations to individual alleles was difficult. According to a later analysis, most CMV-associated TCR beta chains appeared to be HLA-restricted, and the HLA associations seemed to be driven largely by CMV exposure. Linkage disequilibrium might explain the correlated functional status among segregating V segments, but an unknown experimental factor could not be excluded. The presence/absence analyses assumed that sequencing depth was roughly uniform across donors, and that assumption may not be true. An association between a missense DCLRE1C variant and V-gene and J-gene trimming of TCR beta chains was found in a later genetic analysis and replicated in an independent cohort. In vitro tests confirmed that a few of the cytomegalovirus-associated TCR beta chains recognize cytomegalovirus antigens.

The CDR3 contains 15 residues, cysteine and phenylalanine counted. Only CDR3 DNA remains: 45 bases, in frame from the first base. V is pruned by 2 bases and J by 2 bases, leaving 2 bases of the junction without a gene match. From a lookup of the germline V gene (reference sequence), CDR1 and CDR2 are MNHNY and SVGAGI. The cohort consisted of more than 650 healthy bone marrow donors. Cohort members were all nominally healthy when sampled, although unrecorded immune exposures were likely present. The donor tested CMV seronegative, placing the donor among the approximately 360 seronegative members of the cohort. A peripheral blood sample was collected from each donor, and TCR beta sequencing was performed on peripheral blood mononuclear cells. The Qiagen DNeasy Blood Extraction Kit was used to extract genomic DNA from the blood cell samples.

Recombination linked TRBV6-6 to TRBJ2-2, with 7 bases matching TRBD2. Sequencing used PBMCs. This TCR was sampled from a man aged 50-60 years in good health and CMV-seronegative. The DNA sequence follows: TGTGCCAGCAGTTACGAGCGGGGCAACACCGGGGAGCTGTTTTTT. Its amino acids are CASSYERGNTGELFF.